This TCR beta chain was retrieved from a study of CD8 T cells in Susac syndrome. About the study: Blood was drawn from Susac syndrome patients while they were therapy-naive, on corticosteroids, or on intravenous immunoglobulin alone.

The V end was cut by 8 bases, the J end by 4 bases, with 17 bases between. This CDR3 is built from 13 residues. Germline V lookup: CDR1 SQVTM, CDR2 ANQGSEA. Study-wide points: It was acknowledged in the study that the number of individuals who were included in its TCR sequencing and HLA analysis was relatively small.

Concerning this clonotype itself: Its antigen is as yet unknown.

RNA in amounts of about 0.5 to 1 ug was reverse transcribed with random hexamers. TCRdb used MiXCR to reprocess the immunoSEQ multiplex PCR reads, holding one entry per CDR3 protein. This table holds 110,000 to 150,000 distinct CDR3 sequences, almost 96% found once. Sequenced material: CD4+ T cells from PBMCs. V usage is TRBV29-1 and J usage is TRBJ2-5; D possibly uses TRBD1 or TRBD2 (5 bases each). This TCR came from a human donor with Susac syndrome. The DNA for the CDR3 is TGCAGCACCACTAGGGGCGTGGGAGAGACCCAGTACTTC. Residues: CSTTRGVGETQYF.